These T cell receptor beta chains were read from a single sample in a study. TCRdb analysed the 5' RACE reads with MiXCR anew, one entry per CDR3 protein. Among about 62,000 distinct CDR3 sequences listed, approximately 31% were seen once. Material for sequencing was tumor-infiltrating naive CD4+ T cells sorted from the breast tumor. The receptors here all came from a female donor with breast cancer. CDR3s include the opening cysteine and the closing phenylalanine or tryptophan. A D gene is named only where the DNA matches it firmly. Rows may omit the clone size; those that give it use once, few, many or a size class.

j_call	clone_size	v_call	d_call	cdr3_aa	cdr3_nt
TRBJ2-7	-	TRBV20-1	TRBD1	CSANLGQGRDEQYF	TGCAGTGCTAACCTTGGACAGGGGCGCGACGAGCAGTACTTC
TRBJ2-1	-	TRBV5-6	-	CASSLRYRARVSNEQFF	TGTGCCAGCAGCTTGAGGTACAGAGCCCGGGTCTCCAATGAGCAGTTCTTC
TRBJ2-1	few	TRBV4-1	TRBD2	CASSPGLAGGVLEQFF	TGCGCCAGCAGCCCAGGACTAGCGGGAGGCGTCCTTGAGCAGTTCTTC
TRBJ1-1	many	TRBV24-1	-	CATRRGDEAFF	TGTGCCACCAGGAGGGGGGATGAAGCTTTCTTT
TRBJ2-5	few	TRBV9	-	CASSVVGGSGETQYF	TGTGCCAGCAGCGTAGTCGGAGGGTCGGGGGAGACCCAGTACTTC
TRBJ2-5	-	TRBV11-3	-	CASSSREGTQYF	TGTGCCAGCAGCTCCCGAGAGGGGACCCAGTACTTC
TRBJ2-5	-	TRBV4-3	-	CASSQDTGSGETQYF	TGCGCCAGCAGCCAAGATACAGGGTCAGGAGAGACCCAGTACTTC
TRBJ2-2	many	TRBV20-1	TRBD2	CSAPRSGGNTGELFF	TGCAGTGCTCCTCGAAGCGGGGGAAACACCGGGGAGCTGTTTTTT
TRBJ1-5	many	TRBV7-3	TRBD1	CASSKDRDQPQHF	TGTGCCAGCAGCAAAGACAGGGACCAGCCCCAGCATTTT
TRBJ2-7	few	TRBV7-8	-	CASSLGVMDEQYF	TGTGCCAGCAGCTTAGGGGTAATGGACGAGCAGTACTTC